This section outlines one T cell receptor (beta chain) sequence together with its context. Its antigen is not yet known. One base away there is no much larger clone; base qualities are not given. Donors were a few dozen systemically healthy Caucasian individuals from Russia aged roughly 6 to 100 years. About 9.8 milliliters of peripheral blood were drawn from each donor into EDTA-treated Vacutainer tubes. Ficoll-Paque density-gradient centrifugation was used to isolate PBMCs, with at least 6 million per sample. Trizol reagent was used to extract total RNA from PBMCs, with at least 5 micrograms per sample. Naive CD45RAhigh/CD27high T cell percentages were measured by flow cytometry on a PBMC aliquot from every donor. The method behind the library was 5' RACE. TCRdb lists the instrument as Illumina HiSeq 2500. The second PCR ran for about 7 to 11 cycles and used a J-beta primer mix along with a sample-barcoded 5' primer. Each TCR beta cDNA molecule received a unique molecular identifier from a template-switch 5' adaptor carrying 12 random nucleotides. Each sample yielded at least 3 million CDR3-containing paired-end reads. The Mint cDNA synthesis kit, primed by a TRBC-specific oligonucleotide, was used to synthesize first-strand cDNA from all RNA. Following uracil-DNA glycosylase treatment, all cDNA underwent a first 18-cycle PCR with the universal primers M1SS and BC2_uni_R. Under the source paper's analysis protocol: For normalization, 1 million high-quality reads, each with a distinct molecular identifier, were randomly selected from each sample. Reads sharing molecular identifiers were discarded rather than binned into consensus sequences. CDR3 identification, clonotype clustering and error correction used MiTCR with a Q25 quality threshold and the strictest error-elimination algorithm. A nonparametric unseen species model with Euler transformation was used to estimate a lower bound on total TCR beta diversity. Through fastp at Q25 and MiXCR, TCRdb rebuilt clones from the public reads, retaining in-frame beta chains. Every entry covers one CDR3 protein and lists the most common genes and DNA from its rows. The authors' filters were not applied to this entry. The table for this sample lists some 760,000 distinct CDR3 sequences; more than 20% of them were counted only once. The leading ten clones occupy roughly 3.5% of the sample.

The source of the sample is a study of blood T cells in healthy people across ages (dated by TCRdb to about 2015). Study-wide context: In model experiments, roughly one uniquely barcoded TCR beta cDNA molecule per two T cells was captured by template switching. To track age-related changes in TCR beta repertoire diversity, the study relied on deep sequencing normalized with unique cDNA molecular identifiers. The donors were split into four age groups: young (average about 16 years), middle-aged (nearly 40), aged (approximately 59) and long-lived (approximately 80). Using the same blood draw, the study looked at two additional independent replicas of 1 million unique cDNA reads for two donors, one aged 18 to 30 and the other aged 80 or older.

The germline V gene provides CDR1 SGHVS and CDR2 FQNEAQ. Unmatched junction bases come to 6, with V trimmed by 7 bases and J by 5 bases. From cysteine to phenylalanine, the CDR3 is 14 amino acids long. The sequence is cut down to CDR3 DNA, 42 bases in frame from base 1. Broader findings and caveats from the paper: Conclusive comparison of naive and antigen-experienced compartments was prevented by the profiling of bulk unsorted PBMCs. As age increased, observed TCR beta diversity per million T cells dropped in a roughly linear way, and a significant reduction was already evident by age 40. Estimates of total diversity based on one million sequenced T cells were regarded as lower bounds and as underestimates. Observed TCR beta diversity correlated strongly with the percentage of naive T cells measured by flow cytometry. The long-lived group showed more naive CD4+ T cells, fewer expanded clones and increased TCR diversity than the aged group, suggesting age selection. Donor CMV infection status was unknown, potentially confounding age-related changes in expanded clonotypes.

These same data were also listed under a study on T cells of mothers and their children. As that second paper reports: Nine systemically healthy Caucasian individuals served as donors, namely three mothers together with their six children. cDNA synthesis consumed the entire amount of extracted RNA, loaded at approximately 1.4 ug RNA in each 15 ul reaction. In the second PCR, the M1S primer introduced both the sample barcodes and 2-4 random nucleotides. More than 9.5 million TCR beta CDR3 reads were obtained from each mother, and about 3 million reads were obtained from each child. TCR recombination output is similarly shaped by thymic selection in related and unrelated pairs, with a minor effect exerted by inherited differences. Normalized repertoire overlap was always slightly but never significantly higher in related than unrelated mother-child pairs. No persistent microchimeric T cell clones were detected, at a sensitivity of 80 to 100 clones per million clonotypes. The study used deep NGS to compare TCR beta repertoires of mothers and children, seeking features distinguishing related mother-child pairs from unrelated individuals. Mothers averaged about 37 +/- 4 years of age and children averaged about 10 +/- 4 years. After adapter ligation with NEBNext reagents, the libraries were sequenced on Illumina HiSeq 2000 with 100+100 nt paired-end reads. To avoid cross-contamination, the mother libraries and the child libraries were prepared a month apart and sequenced in separate runs. For each donor, between about 500,000 and 2,000,000 distinct TCR beta clonotypes were identified. Naive TCR beta clonotypes were estimated from low-frequency clonotypes matched to each donor's FACS-determined naive share, without sorting.

This receptor chain uses TRBV7-8 and TRBJ2-3, with 10 bases matching TRBD1. This clonotype originated in a boy aged 5-17 years in good health. Source material: blood. The sequence in DNA is TGTGCCAGCACAGACAGGGGGCTTGGAGATACGCAGTATTTT. It specifies CASTDRGLGDTQYF. Supplemented by the reference TRBV7-8 and TRBJ2-3 proteins around the CDR3, the complete variable domain is GAGVSQSPRYKVAKRGQDVALRCDPISGHVSLFWYQQALGQGPEFLTYFQNEAQLDKSGLPSDRFFAERPEGSVSTLKIQRTQQEDSAVYLCASTDRGLGDTQYFGPGTRLTVL.